This T cell receptor (beta chain) comes out of a study of shared T cell receptors in the human thymus. The assay was immunoSEQ multiplex PCR, and TCRdb's table has in-frame clones only and misses some. The table lists 500,000 to 750,000 clones, around 87% of them singletons. Germline lookup yields CDR1 SGHRS and CDR2 YFSETQ. Unmatched junction bases numbered 11, after V lost 4 bases and J lost 5 bases. CDR3 length: 15 residues. These data were also reused for a study on human thymus T cells. That paper notes: V and J gene usage appeared biased in thymic and blood repertoires. Related studies found that unrelated individuals share highly overlapping thymic repertoires.

The chain employs TRBV5-1 and TRBJ1-1; 7 bases match TRBD1. Sequenced material: thymocytes. This receptor was identified in a boy under three years old with a congenital heart defect. The CDR3 nucleotides are TGCGCCAGCAGCCCCCGGGACAGAGGCCCTACTGAAGCTTTCTTT. Translated, it gives CASSPRDRGPTEAFF.